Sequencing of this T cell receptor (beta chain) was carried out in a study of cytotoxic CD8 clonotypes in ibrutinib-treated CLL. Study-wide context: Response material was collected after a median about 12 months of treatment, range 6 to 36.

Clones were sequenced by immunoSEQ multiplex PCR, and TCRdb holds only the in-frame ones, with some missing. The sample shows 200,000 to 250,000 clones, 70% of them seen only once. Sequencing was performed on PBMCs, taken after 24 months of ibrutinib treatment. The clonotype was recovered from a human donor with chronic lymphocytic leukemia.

The CDR3 nucleotides read TGTGCCAGCAGCTCGCGCGGTAGAGACCAGGGAGATACGCAGTATTTT. This translates into CASSSRGRDQGDTQYF. This chain connects TRBV11-1 to TRBJ2-3; D possibly corresponds to TRBD1 (5 bases). Trimming removed 4 bases from V and 5 bases from J, with 19 bases in between. The V gene's germline CDR1 is SGHAT and CDR2 FQDESV (reference sequence). CDR3 length: 16 amino acids.